This entry lists 21 T cell receptor beta chains sequenced from one sample in a study of T cells in Graves' hyperthyroidism and ophthalmopathy. From RNA transcripts, TCR beta CDR3 regions were amplified. A first-round RT-PCR of the TCR CDR3 used the HTBI primer set. In TCRdb, the multiplex PCR reads were re-called with MiXCR into one record per CDR3 protein. This sample has a few hundred thousand distinct CDR3 sequences, with roughly an eighth found just once. Sequencing was carried out using blood. Receptors originate from a woman under 30 with Graves' hyperthyroidism.

This clonotype was counted ten times or more. The V gene is TRBV30, the J gene TRBJ1-1; D not certain. V lost 2 bases and J 1 base, leaving 8 bases between the germline ends. The CDR3 contains 13 residues. Germline CDR1 GTSNPN, CDR2 SVGIG (reference sequence). The DNA of the CDR3 is TGTGCCTGGAGTATACGAGAGAACACTGAAGCTTTCTTT. It translates to CAWSIRENTEAFF.

There are many counts of this clonotype. The V and J genes are TRBV5-1 and TRBJ2-1; the D is unclear. Germline assignment: CDR1 SGHRS and CDR2 YFSETQ. The CDR3 length is 15 residues. The V end lost 1 base, the J end lost 1 base, and 9 bases lay between the germline ends. DNA of the CDR3: TGCGCCAGCAGCTTGTTGCAGTCTTCCTACAATGAGCAGTTCTTC. Residues: CASSLLQSSYNEQFF.

Concerning this clonotype: This may come from a read error, since a much larger clone is one base off. The chain joins TRBV28 to TRBJ2-5, with 11 bases that match TRBD1. Germline assignment: CDR1 MDHEN and CDR2 SYDVKM. CDR3 length equals 15 residues. The CDR3 DNA is TGTGCCAGCAGTTTATTGGACAGGGGGCGAGAGGCCCAGTACTTC. It encodes CASSLLDRGREAQYF. The full variable domain, with the rest looked up from reference TRBV28 and TRBJ2-5, is DVKVTQSSRYLVKRTGEKVFLECVQDMDHENMFWYRQDPGLGLRLIYFSYDVKMKEKGDIPEGYSVSREKKERFSLILESASTNQTSMYLCASSLLDRGREAQYFGPGTRLLVL.

This clonotype occurred many times. The V gene is TRBV9, the J gene TRBJ2-3; D is ambiguous. The CDR3 has 15 residues. Deletions cut 6 bases from V and 2 bases from J, with 16 bases between. Germline V CDR1 and CDR2: SGDLS, YYNGEE. Here the CDR3 reads CASTVGSSDTDTQYF. Written as DNA, the CDR3 is TGTGCCAGCACCGTCGGCTCCAGCGACACAGATACGCAGTATTTT. Variable domain in full (rest from reference TRBV9 and TRBJ2-3): DSGVTQTPKHLITATGQRVTLRCSPRSGDLSVYWYQQSLDQGLQFLIQYYNGEERAKGNILERFSAQQFPDLHSELNLSSLELGDSALYFCASTVGSSDTDTQYFGPGTRLTVL.

This clonotype was seen more than once but under ten times. The V call is TRBV27, the J call TRBJ2-7, with 9 bases identical to TRBD1. V lost 4 bases to trimming and J lost 2 bases; unmatched junction nucleotides: 9. Germline assignment: CDR1 MNHEY and CDR2 SMNVEV (reference sequence). The CDR3 totals 16 residues. CDR3 in DNA: TGTGCCAGCAGTTATAAGACAGGGGGGGACCCCTACGAGCAGTACTTC. It encodes CASSYKTGGDPYEQYF.

A few counts support this clonotype. The chain carries TRBV5-6 and TRBJ2-7; 14 positions agree with TRBD2. CDR1 and CDR2 (germline): SGHDT, YYEEEE. The CDR3 covers 17 residues. Trimming cost V 0 bases and J 4 bases; bases outside gene matches: 6. The CDR3 sequence: CASSLERLAGGIYEQYF. In nucleotides, the CDR3 is TGTGCCAGCAGCTTGGAACGACTAGCGGGAGGGATTTACGAGCAGTACTTC. Full variable domain (missing parts from reference TRBV5-6 and TRBJ2-7): DAGVTQSPTHLIKTRGQQVTLRCSPKSGHDTVSWYQQALGQGPQFIFQYYEEEERQRGNFPDRFSGHQFPNYSSELNVNALLLGDSALYLCASSLERLAGGIYEQYFGPGTRLTVT.

This clonotype has only a few counts. The chain links TRBV19 to TRBJ2-7; 9 bases line up with TRBD1. The V gene's germline CDR1 is LNHDA and CDR2 SQIVND (reference sequence). The CDR3 has 14 residues. V shed 9 bases and J 6 bases; nucleotides not matched to a gene: 12. The CDR3 coding sequence is TGTGCCAGCTGTCCGGGACAGGGTTTTTCCGAGCAGTACTTC. This sequence encodes CASCPGQGFSEQYF. Full variable domain (remainder filled in from reference TRBV19 and TRBJ2-7): DGGITQSPKYLFRKEGQNVTLSCEQNLNHDAMYWYRQDPGQGLRLIYYSQIVNDFQKGDIAEGYSVSREKKESFPLTVTSAQKNPTAFYLCASCPGQGFSEQYFGPGTRLTVT.

This clonotype occurred many times. This rearrangement joins TRBV3-1 to TRBJ2-3; D remains unclear. Trimming took 5 bases from V and 6 from J, leaving 6 bases between them. Germline-derived CDR1 and CDR2 are LGHDT and YNNKEL (reference sequence). The CDR3 is 11 residues long. The CDR3: CASSNYDTQYF. The CDR3 nucleotides read TGTGCCAGCAGCAACTATGATACGCAGTATTTT.

This clonotype showed up many times. V usage is TRBV12-3 or TRBV12-4 and J usage is TRBJ2-3; D might be TRBD2 (6 bases). With 2 bases removed from V and 1 base from J, the gap between germline ends came to 10 bases. The CDR3 sequence is 15 residues long. The CDR3 DNA is TGTGCCAGCAGTTTAAAGGGACTCCGCACAGATACGCAGTATTTT. Translated: CASSLKGLRTDTQYF.

This clonotype has a count of ten or more. The V gene is TRBV7-9, the J gene TRBJ2-7; perhaps TRBD1 as D (6 bases). This CDR3 is built from 15 residues. Trimming took 5 bases from V and 5 from J, leaving 19 bases between them. The V gene's germline CDR1 is SEHNR and CDR2 FQNEAQ (reference sequence). The CDR3 spells CASSAILTGSHEQYF. The CDR3 DNA reads as TGTGCCAGCAGCGCCATCCTAACAGGGTCCCACGAGCAGTACTTC. Full variable domain (missing parts from reference TRBV7-9 and TRBJ2-7): DTGVSQNPRHKITKRGQNVTFRCDPISEHNRLYWYRQTLGQGPEFLTYFQNEAQLEKSRLLSDRFSAERPKGSFSTLEIQRTEQGDSAMYLCASSAILTGSHEQYFGPGTRLTVT.

This clonotype was seen many times. The genes are TRBV6-1 and TRBJ1-1; a possible D gene is TRBD1 (5 bases). The CDR3 has 13 residues. V dropped 11 bases and J dropped 1 base, with 14 bases sitting between them. Germline V CDR1 and CDR2: MNHNS, SASEGT. CDR3 protein: CAASKGRNTEAFF. CDR3 in DNA: TGTGCCGCCTCAAAGGGGAGGAACACTGAAGCTTTCTTT.

The table lists this clonotype with a few counts. The rearrangement uses TRBV4-1 and TRBJ1-6; TRBD1 aligns across 7 bases. V trimming: 1 base; J trimming: 7 bases; junction bases outside the gene matches: 7. The germline V gene encodes CDR1 MGHRA and CDR2 YSYEKL. This CDR3 spans 16 amino acids. Written as DNA, the CDR3 is TGCGCCAGCAGCCAAGTGTTAGGGGGCGACAATTCACCCCTCCACTTT. Amino acids: CASSQVLGGDNSPLHF.

The rearrangement joins TRBV3-1 to TRBJ1-3, with TRBD1 identical over 8 bases. The CDR3 consists of 18 residues. V lost 4 bases, J lost 0 bases, and 11 bases stayed unmatched. Germline CDR1 LGHDT, CDR2 YNNKEL (reference sequence). CDR3 nucleotides: TGTGCCAGCAGCCGAAAGGGACAGGCGTTGGTCTCTGGAAACACCATATATTTT. Protein product: CASSRKGQALVSGNTIYF.

This clonotype appeared many times. The chain uses TRBV6-5 and TRBJ1-5; 9 positions match TRBD1. The germline V gene has CDR1 MNHEY and CDR2 SVGAGI. The CDR3 sequence is 15 residues long. V shed 2 bases, J shed 7 bases, and the junction held 6 bases outside the gene matches. The CDR3 reads CASSYRQGVKQPQHF. The CDR3 region has the DNA TGTGCCAGCAGTTACCGACAGGGGGTCAAGCAGCCCCAGCATTTT.

This clonotype was found many times. The chain uses TRBV20-1 and TRBJ2-5, with 7 bases identical to TRBD1. Germline V gene lookup returns CDR1 DFQATT and CDR2 SNEGSKA (reference sequence). V trimming: 0 bases; J trimming: 4 bases; junction bases outside the gene matches: 5. This CDR3 spans 14 amino acids. DNA for the CDR3: TGCAGTGCTAGAGATAAGGGGGCAGTAGAGACCCAGTACTTC. Translated: CSARDKGAVETQYF.

This clonotype was seen many times. The rearrangement links TRBV13 to TRBJ1-1; D is uncertain. Trimming cost V 4 bases and J 3 bases, with 15 bases left between them. Germline assignment: CDR1 PRHDT and CDR2 FYEKMQ (reference sequence). The CDR3 runs to 15 residues. CDR3 region: CASSSPRPPDTEAFF. The CDR3 DNA sequence: TGTGCCAGCAGCTCCCCCAGGCCGCCGGACACTGAAGCTTTCTTT.

This clonotype was detected many times. The gene calls are TRBV3-1 and TRBJ2-7; 9 bases map to TRBD2. With V trimmed by 3 bases and J by 7 bases, 10 bases remained unmatched. Germline assignment: CDR1 LGHDT and CDR2 YNNKEL (reference sequence). CDR3 length: 15 amino acids. The DNA for the CDR3 is TGTGCCAGCAGCCACGGGCGTGGCGGGAGGGGTGAGCAGTACTTC. It encodes CASSHGRGGRGEQYF.

This chain connects TRBV27 to TRBJ2-7; perhaps TRBD1 as D (7 bases). This CDR3 comprises 13 residues. With 2 bases removed from V and 6 bases from J, the gap between germline ends came to 11 bases. CDR1 is MNHEY, CDR2 SMNVEV, per germline (reference sequence). CDR3 DNA: TGTGCCAGCAGTTTACCCCAGGGGGGCGAGCAGTACTTC. Translation: CASSLPQGGEQYF.

There are many counts of this clonotype. The gene calls are TRBV6-1 and TRBJ1-5; tentative D call: TRBD1 (6 bases). The CDR3 runs 15 residues. Trimming removed 5 bases from V and 2 bases from J, with 13 bases in between. The germline CDR1 and CDR2 sequences are MNHNS and SASEGT. The CDR3, as DNA: TGTGCCAGCAGTTATACAGGGTCGGGCAATCAGCCCCAGCATTTT. Translating gives CASSYTGSGNQPQHF.

This clonotype was recorded many times. This chain links TRBV20-1 with TRBJ2-1, with a tentative D call TRBD2 (5 bases). There are 16 residues in the CDR3. Germline assignment: CDR1 DFQATT and CDR2 SNEGSKA (reference sequence). V lost 6 bases to trimming and J lost 0 bases, with 18 bases between them. The DNA of the CDR3 is TGCAGTGCGAGGGCACGGACCGCGAGCTCCTACAATGAGCAGTTCTTC. Translated, it gives CSARARTASSYNEQFF.

This clonotype came up many times. The chain joins TRBV6-2 or TRBV6-3 to TRBJ2-1; the match to TRBD2 covers 11 bases. Trimming at V came to 6 bases and at J to 6 bases, leaving 7 bases not matched to a gene. The length of the CDR3 is 15 residues. The V gene's germline CDR1 is MNHEY and CDR2 SVGEGT. CDR3 residues: CASSRSGRALNEQFF. The DNA of the CDR3 is TGTGCCAGCAGCCGTAGCGGGAGGGCCCTCAATGAGCAGTTCTTC.